This T cell receptor beta chain is drawn from a study of OX40 agonist ivuxolimab in advanced cancers. About the research overall: Six ivuxolimab dose levels, 0.01 to 10 mg/kg, were given intravenously every 2 weeks. Three patients, one with hepatocellular carcinoma and two with cutaneous melanoma, responded partially. Study-level results: Some of the lowest clonal expansion was seen in partial responders at 0.1-3.0 mg/kg.

Assay used: immunoSEQ multiplex PCR; TCRdb lists only in-frame clones, some missing. There are roughly 140,000 clones in the sample; approximately 94% occur only once, and around 0.31% lies in the top ten. Regarding this clone: Its antigen is as yet unknown.

Trimming stripped 4 bases from V and 2 bases from J, with 12 bases between. This CDR3 spans 14 amino acids. Germline lookup yields CDR1 LNHDA and CDR2 SQIVND (reference sequence). Specimen: CD4+ or CD8+ T cells sorted from blood, collected in a trial of the OX40 agonist ivuxolimab. The TCR was taken from an adult with an advanced solid tumor such as melanoma, head and neck, liver or kidney cancer. This chain links TRBV19 with TRBJ2-7; the D gene could be TRBD1 or TRBD2 (7 bases each). Written as DNA, the CDR3 is TGTGCCAGTAGTACGACAGGGAGGGCCTACGAGCAGTACTTC. Protein product: CASSTTGRAYEQYF.